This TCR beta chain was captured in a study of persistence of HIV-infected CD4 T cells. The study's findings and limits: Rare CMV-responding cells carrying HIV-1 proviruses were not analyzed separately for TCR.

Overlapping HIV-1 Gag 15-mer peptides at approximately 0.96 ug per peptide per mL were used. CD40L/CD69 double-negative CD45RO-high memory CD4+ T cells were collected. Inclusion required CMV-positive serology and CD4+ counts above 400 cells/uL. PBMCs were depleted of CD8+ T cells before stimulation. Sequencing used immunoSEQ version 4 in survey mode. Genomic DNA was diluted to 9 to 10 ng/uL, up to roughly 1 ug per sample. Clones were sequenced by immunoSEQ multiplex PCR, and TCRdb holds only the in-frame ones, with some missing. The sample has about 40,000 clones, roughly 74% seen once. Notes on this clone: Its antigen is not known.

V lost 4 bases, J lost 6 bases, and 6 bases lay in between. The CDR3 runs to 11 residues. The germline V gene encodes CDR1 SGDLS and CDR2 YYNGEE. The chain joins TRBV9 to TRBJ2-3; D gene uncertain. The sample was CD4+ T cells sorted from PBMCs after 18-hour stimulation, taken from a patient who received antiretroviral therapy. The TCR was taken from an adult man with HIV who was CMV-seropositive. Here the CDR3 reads CASSRRDTQYF. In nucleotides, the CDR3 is TGTGCCAGCAGCCGCAGGGATACGCAGTATTTT.